This T cell receptor beta chain is drawn from a study of tumor and adjacent non-tumor tissue in lung cancer. Study context: On average, productive TCRbeta reads reached about 4.17 million per sample.

The library came from three nested PCR rounds adapted from ARM-PCR protocols. TCRdb redid the calling of the multiplex PCR reads with MiXCR, one entry per CDR3 protein. The sample lists some 120,000 distinct CDR3 sequences; approximately 66% were seen once. No cell sorting was done before RNA was extracted from the tissue. V was clipped by 7 bases and J by 11 bases; unmatched bases: 9. Germline CDR1 DFQATT, CDR2 SNEGSKA (reference sequence). There are 11 residues in the CDR3. This TCR came from a man aged 25 to 40 with non-small cell lung cancer. The sequenced sample consisted of lung tumor tissue. The chain combines TRBV20-1 with TRBJ1-1, with 8 bases aligning to TRBD1. Here the CDR3 reads CSVEDRVIAFF. CDR3 DNA sequence: TGCAGTGTAGAGGACAGGGTCATCGCTTTCTTT.